This TCR beta chain was retrieved from a study of vaccination effects on CD4 cells after COVID-19. CD4+ T cells specific for antigen were expanded with viral peptide pools by the ViraFEST assay before sequencing. After roughly 9 days in culture, the CD4+ T cells were isolated. The vaccine recipients had no prior SARS-CoV-2 infection, with negative nucleocapsid antibodies. On this clone itself: What it recognizes is unknown.

The V gene's germline CDR1 is SNHLY and CDR2 FYNNEI. V was shortened by 7 bases and J by 5 bases, with 11 bases between the two germline ends. The CDR3 covers 13 residues. Clones were read by immunoSEQ multiplex PCR, and TCRdb kept only the in-frame ones, dropping some. The sample contains about 38,000 clones, more than 60% of which appear only once. The TCR sequence derives from a human donor who received a COVID-19 vaccine. The chain carries TRBV2 and TRBJ1-4, with D possibly matching TRBD1 (5 bases). The source material was CD4+ T cells from PBMCs cultured with SARS-CoV-2 spike peptides, sampled before COVID-19 vaccination. The CDR3 spells CASNGRGNEKLFF. For the CDR3, the DNA is TGTGCCAGCAACGGAAGGGGAAATGAAAAACTGTTTTTT.